The source of this T cell receptor (beta chain) is a study of neoadjuvant anti-PD-1 for oral cavity cancer. The overall study: Before surgery, most patients got three to four biweekly 3 mg/kg nivolumab doses.

Notes on the study in general: Each response group had just a few patients in TCR analyses.

This table comes from immunoSEQ multiplex PCR, and its TCRdb copy is limited to in-frame clones, with some not included. The sample has 37,000 or so clones; approximately 40% are singletons. Documented time point: after neoadjuvant nivolumab, at surgical resection. The germline V gene has CDR1 SEHNR and CDR2 FQNEAQ (reference sequence). Deletions cut 4 bases from V and 4 bases from J, with 17 bases between. The CDR3 is 16 residues long. To note about this clone: As yet, its antigen is unknown.

The chain links TRBV7-9 to TRBJ1-3; no firm D call. Sample: tumor tissue, taken after nivolumab (anti-PD-1) treatment. The clonotype comes from a person aged 35-80 years with oral cavity squamous cell carcinoma. CDR3 amino acids: CASSSLRTELGNTIYF. Here the CDR3 DNA reads TGTGCCAGCAGCTCACTACGGACCGAACTGGGAAACACCATATATTTT.